This TCR beta chain is from a study of T-cell reconstitution after alpha-beta-depleted transplantation in children. Regarding the study as a whole: About two months after transplant, alpha-beta T cells reportedly came from several hundred expanded graft clones. Newly made T cells mostly supplied T-cell counts and diversity one year after transplant.

As it was prepared, the TCRbeta library received unique molecular identifiers. TCRdb fed the PCR reads into MiXCR, producing one record per CDR3 protein. In the table there are about 980,000 distinct CDR3 sequences, about 31% of which are singletons. With respect to this clonotype: The antigen remains undetermined.

The sample was PBMCs, mostly from graft donor cells, taken 360 days after TCRalphabeta/CD19-depleted stem cell transplant. The TCR comes from a boy under two years old who had a stem cell transplant for SCID, so the T cells may come from the graft donor.

CDR3 region: CASSPLSGGGNQPQHF. The CDR3 DNA reads TGTGCCAGCAGTCCACTATCCGGAGGTGGCAATCAGCCCCAGCATTTT. This rearrangement joins TRBV28 to TRBJ1-5; D gene ambiguous. The CDR3 sequence is 16 residues long. CDR1 and CDR2 from the germline V gene are MDHEN and SYDVKM. The V gene lost 5 bases and the J gene lost 2 bases, with 16 bases spanning the gap.